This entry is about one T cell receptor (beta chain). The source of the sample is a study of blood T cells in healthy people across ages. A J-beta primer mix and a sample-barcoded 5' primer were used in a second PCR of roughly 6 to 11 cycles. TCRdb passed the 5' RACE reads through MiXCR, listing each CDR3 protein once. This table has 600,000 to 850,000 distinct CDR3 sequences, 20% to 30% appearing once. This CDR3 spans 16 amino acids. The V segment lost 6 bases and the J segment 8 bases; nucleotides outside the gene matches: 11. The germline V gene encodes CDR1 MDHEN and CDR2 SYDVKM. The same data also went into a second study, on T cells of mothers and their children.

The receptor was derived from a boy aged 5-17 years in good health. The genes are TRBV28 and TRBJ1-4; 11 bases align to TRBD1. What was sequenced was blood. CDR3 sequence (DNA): TGTGCCAGCAGCGGACAGGGGGCCGGGGATAGGGAAAAACTGTTTTTT. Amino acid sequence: CASSGQGAGDREKLFF.